Presented here are 19 T cell receptor beta chains from one specimen sequenced in a study of blood T cell repertoires in COVID-19 (dated by TCRdb to about 2020). Library creation used the immunoSEQ multiplex PCR assay. The clones in this table, taken by TCRdb from immuneACCESS, are in-frame only. Not every clone is retained; where verified, under half of the shortfall comes from an unresolved V gene, and the cause of the rest is unknown. The sample table shows a few hundred thousand clones, and 80% to 90% are seen once. The ten largest clonotypes hold approximately 6.6% of the sample. Material: PBMCs or T cells enriched from blood (not recorded which). These receptors all come from a woman in her 50s who had been exposed to COVID-19.

The chain recombines TRBV11-2 with TRBJ1-3; TRBD1 might be the D (5 bases). With 5 bases removed from V and 2 bases from J, the gap between germline ends came to 10 bases. CDR1 is SGHAT and CDR2 is FQNNGV in the germline V gene. The CDR3 spans 14 residues. The CDR3 DNA reads as TGTGCCAGCAGCGGGGACTATCCTGGAAACACCATATATTTT. Its translation is CASSGDYPGNTIYF.

The rearrangement uses TRBV18 and TRBJ1-5, with 10 bases aligning to TRBD1. V lost 2 bases to trimming and J lost 6 bases; unmatched junction nucleotides: 7. The length of the CDR3 is 16 residues. The germline V gene has CDR1 KGHSH and CDR2 LQKENI. The CDR3 reads CASSPEETGGLQPQHF. In DNA, the CDR3 is TGTGCCAGCTCACCAGAAGAGACAGGGGGCCTTCAGCCCCAGCATTTT.

V is TRBV28 and J is TRBJ1-5; D is perhaps TRBD1 (5 bases). Germline assignment: CDR1 MDHEN and CDR2 SYDVKM. The CDR3 is 15 residues long. Trimming removed 9 bases from V and 6 bases from J, with 21 bases in between. CDR3 sequence (DNA): TGTGCCAGTGAAGTGGGGGGTCCCCTAGGTCAGCCCCAGCATTTT. It translates to CASEVGGPLGQPQHF.

V and J are TRBV27 and TRBJ1-2; no clear D. CDR3 length: 13 residues. The V and J ends lost 6 bases and 0 bases respectively, with 8 bases between them. Germline V lookup: CDR1 MNHEY, CDR2 SMNVEV (reference sequence). The CDR3 here is CASRTATNYGYTF. CDR3 sequence (DNA): TGTGCCAGCAGAACAGCTACTAACTATGGCTACACCTTC.

The chain uses TRBV7-2 and TRBJ1-6; a weak D match, TRBD1 (5 bases). The CDR3 runs 16 residues. Deletions cut 1 base from V and 9 bases from J, with 16 bases between. Germline V CDR1 and CDR2: SGHTA, FQGNSA. Here the CDR3 reads CASSLVTTAVGSPLHF. The CDR3 bases are TGTGCCAGCAGCTTAGTAACGACAGCCGTAGGTTCACCCCTCCACTTT.

The chain carries TRBV5-1 and TRBJ2-7, with TRBD1 as a possible D gene (5 bases). Trimming shortened V by 2 bases and J by 0 bases, and 9 bases separated the two germline ends. Germline V gene lookup returns CDR1 SGHRS and CDR2 YFSETQ. The CDR3 loop spans 14 amino acids. The CDR3 region is CASSLMTDSYEQYF. In nucleotides, the CDR3 is TGCGCCAGCAGCTTAATGACAGACTCCTACGAGCAGTACTTC.

For the CDR3, the DNA is TGTGCCAGCAGCCCGACAGGGGACCGCTCACCCCTCCACTTT. This encodes CASSPTGDRSPLHF. The chain links TRBV14 to TRBJ1-6; 8 bases match TRBD1. The CDR3 is made up of 14 amino acids. CDR1 and CDR2 from the germline V gene are SGHDN and FVKESK. Trimming cost V 4 bases and J 10 bases; bases outside gene matches: 6. Full variable domain (rest looked up from reference TRBV14 and TRBJ1-6): EAGVTQFPSHSVIEKGQTVTLRCDPISGHDNLYWYRRVMGKEIKFLLHFVKESKQDESGMPNNRFLAERTGGTYSTLKVQPAELEDSGVYFCASSPTGDRSPLHFGNGTRLTVT.

This clone appeared a single time. The rearrangement uses TRBV28 and TRBJ1-1; 7 bases align to TRBD1. Losses at the gene ends were 7 bases for V and 4 bases for J; bases not matched to a gene: 6. The CDR3 consists of 13 residues. Per germline, CDR1 MDHEN and CDR2 SYDVKM. CDR3 in amino acids: CASTHDRATEAFF. Here the CDR3 DNA reads TGTGCCAGCACCCACGACAGGGCCACTGAAGCTTTCTTT.

The chain uses TRBV6-5 and TRBJ1-3, with 8 bases fitting TRBD1. Germline assignment: CDR1 MNHEY and CDR2 SVGAGI. The CDR3 runs to 15 residues. V lost 6 bases, J lost 2 bases, and 6 bases stayed unmatched. This CDR3 is CASRRNRGTGNTIYF. The CDR3 nucleotides are TGTGCCAGCAGAAGAAACAGGGGGACTGGAAACACCATATATTTT.

The V gene is TRBV9, the J gene TRBJ2-1; 7 bases map to TRBD1. The CDR3 has 17 residues. The V gene's germline CDR1 is SGDLS and CDR2 YYNGEE. The V segment lost 0 bases and the J segment 0 bases; nucleotides outside the gene matches: 6. The CDR3 DNA reads TGTGCCAGCAGCGTAGCAAGGGGGCGGAACTCCTACAATGAGCAGTTCTTC. Amino acid sequence: CASSVARGRNSYNEQFF.

The V and J genes are TRBV6-5 and TRBJ1-1, with D maybe TRBD1 (5 bases). The V end lost 0 bases, the J end lost 5 bases, and 10 bases lay between the germline ends. Germline CDR1 and CDR2: MNHEY and SVGAGI. This CDR3 comprises 14 residues. The CDR3 DNA is TGTGCCAGCAGTTACTCGAAGGGGCGGACTGAAGCTTTCTTT. This codes for CASSYSKGRTEAFF.

This clone has only one observation. The V and J genes are TRBV28 and TRBJ2-7; D ambiguous. Germline assignment: CDR1 MDHEN and CDR2 SYDVKM. The V and J ends lost 5 bases and 0 bases respectively, with 8 bases between them. There are 13 residues in the CDR3. CDR3 nucleotide sequence: TGTGCCAGCAGTCCCGAGGACTCCTACGAGCAGTACTTC. Its protein is CASSPEDSYEQYF.

The rearrangement joins TRBV11-2 to TRBJ2-2, with D perhaps TRBD2 (6 bases). Per the germline V gene, CDR1 is SGHAT and CDR2 is FQNNGV. Trimming cost V 5 bases and J 2 bases, with 12 bases left between them. CDR3 length: 15 amino acids. CDR3 residues: CASSTRLVNTGELFF. The CDR3 region has the DNA TGTGCCAGCAGCACGAGACTAGTCAACACCGGGGAGCTGTTTTTT. Variable domain in full (rest from reference TRBV11-2 and TRBJ2-2): EAGVAQSPRYKIIEKRQSVAFWCNPISGHATLYWYQQILGQGPKLLIQFQNNGVVDDSQLPKDRFSAERLKGVDSTLKIQPAKLEDSAVYLCASSTRLVNTGELFFGEGSRLTVL.

The V gene is TRBV6-5, the J gene TRBJ2-1; TRBD1 matches at 8 bases. After removal of 2 bases from V and 4 bases from J, the junction contained 7 bases not matched to a gene. The CDR3 runs 16 residues. Germline V lookup: CDR1 MNHEY, CDR2 SVGAGI. This chain's CDR3 is CASSYPQGAGYNEQFF. CDR3 nucleotide sequence: TGTGCCAGCAGTTACCCTCAGGGGGCAGGGTACAATGAGCAGTTCTTC.

In the case of this clone: Compared with germline, one end of the junction differs, possibly owing to a read error. The rearrangement links TRBV28 to TRBJ1-3; 9 bases line up with TRBD1. CDR3 length equals 17 residues. CDR1 is MDHEN, CDR2 SYDVKM, per germline. This CDR3 is CASSLFTGGASGNTIYF. As DNA, the CDR3 is TGTGCCAGCAGCTTATTTACAGGGGGCGCTTCTGGAAACACCATATATTTT. The whole variable domain, remainder taken from reference TRBV28 and TRBJ1-3, is DVKVTQSSRYLVKRTGEKVFLECVQDMDHENMFWYRQDPGLGLRLIYFSYDVKMKEKGDIPEGYSVSREKKERFSLILESASTNQTSMYLCASSLFTGGASGNTIYFGEGSWLTVV.

The chain recombines TRBV19 with TRBJ1-4; D ambiguous. Trimming removed 4 bases from V and 3 bases from J, with 15 bases in between. The germline CDR1 and CDR2 sequences are LNHDA and SQIVND (reference sequence). The CDR3 extends over 16 amino acids. CDR3 in DNA: TGTGCCAGTAGTACCGCGAGTGGGCTGTCTAATGAAAAACTGTTTTTT. Translating it yields CASSTASGLSNEKLFF.

The chain employs TRBV4-1 and TRBJ2-1; D unclear. Germline assignment: CDR1 MGHRA and CDR2 YSYEKL. The CDR3 is made up of 14 amino acids. The V end lost 0 bases, the J end lost 6 bases, and 9 bases lay between the germline ends. The CDR3 spells CASSQEEIGNEQFF. The CDR3 bases are TGCGCCAGCAGCCAAGAGGAGATAGGCAATGAGCAGTTCTTC.

The rearrangement uses TRBV3-1 (or the pseudogene TRBV3-2) and TRBJ1-1; D possibly corresponds to TRBD1 (6 bases). Germline CDR1 and CDR2: LGHDT and YNNKEL (reference sequence). The V and J ends lost 5 bases and 2 bases respectively, with 15 bases between them. This CDR3 spans 15 amino acids. The CDR3 DNA sequence: TGTGCCAGCAGCGCTCGGGACACCTATAACACTGAAGCTTTCTTT. Translating it yields CASSARDTYNTEAFF.

The J gene is TRBJ1-6, the V gene TRBV7-2, with a weak D call TRBD1 (5 bases). Germline assignment: CDR1 SGHTA and CDR2 FQGNSA. The CDR3 runs to 13 residues. Trimming shortened V by 0 bases and J by 14 bases, and 11 bases separated the two germline ends. CDR3 loop: CASSLAGGTALHF. The CDR3 nucleotides are TGTGCCAGCAGCTTAGCCGGGGGGACGGCCCTCCACTTT.